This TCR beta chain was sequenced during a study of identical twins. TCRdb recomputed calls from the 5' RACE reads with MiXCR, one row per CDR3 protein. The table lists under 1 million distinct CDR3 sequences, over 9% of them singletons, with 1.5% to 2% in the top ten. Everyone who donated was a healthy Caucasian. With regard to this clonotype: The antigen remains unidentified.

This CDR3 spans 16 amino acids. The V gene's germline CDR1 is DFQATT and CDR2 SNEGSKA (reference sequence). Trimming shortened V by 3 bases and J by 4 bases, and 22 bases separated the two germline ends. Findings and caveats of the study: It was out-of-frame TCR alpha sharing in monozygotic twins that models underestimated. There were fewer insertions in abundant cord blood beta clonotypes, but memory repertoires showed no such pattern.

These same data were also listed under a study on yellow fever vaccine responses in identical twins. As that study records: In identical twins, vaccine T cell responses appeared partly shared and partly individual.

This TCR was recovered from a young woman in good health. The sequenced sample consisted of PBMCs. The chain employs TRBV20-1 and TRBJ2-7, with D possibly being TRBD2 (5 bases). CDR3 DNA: TGCAGTGCTAGCGGGCGGGTCGGGTCGGGCGTTTACGAGCAGTACTTC. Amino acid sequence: CSASGRVGSGVYEQYF.